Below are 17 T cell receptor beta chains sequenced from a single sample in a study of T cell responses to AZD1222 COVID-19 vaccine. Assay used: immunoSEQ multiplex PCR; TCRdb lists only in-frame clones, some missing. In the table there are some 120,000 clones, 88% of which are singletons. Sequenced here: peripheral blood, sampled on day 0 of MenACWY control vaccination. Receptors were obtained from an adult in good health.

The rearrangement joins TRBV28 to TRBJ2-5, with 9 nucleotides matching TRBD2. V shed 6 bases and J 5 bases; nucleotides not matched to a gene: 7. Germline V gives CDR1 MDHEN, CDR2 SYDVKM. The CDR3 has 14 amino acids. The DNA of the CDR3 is TGTGCCAGCAGCCCAGCCGGACTAGCGGAGACCCAGTACTTC. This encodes CASSPAGLAETQYF.

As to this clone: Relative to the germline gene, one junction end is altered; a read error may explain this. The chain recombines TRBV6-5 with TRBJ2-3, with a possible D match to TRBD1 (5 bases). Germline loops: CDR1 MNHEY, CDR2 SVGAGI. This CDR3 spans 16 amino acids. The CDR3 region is CASSYSPTGSTDTQYF. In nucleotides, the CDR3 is TGTGCCAGCAGCTACTCCCCCACAGGTAGCACAGATACGCAGTATTTT.

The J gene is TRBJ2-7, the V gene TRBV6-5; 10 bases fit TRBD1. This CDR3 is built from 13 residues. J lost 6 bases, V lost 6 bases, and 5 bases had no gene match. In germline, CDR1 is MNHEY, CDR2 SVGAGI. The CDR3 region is CASRRDRGGEQYF. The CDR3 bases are TGTGCCAGCAGACGGGACAGGGGAGGCGAGCAGTACTTC.

CDR3 in amino acids: CASSLVFSGTPYSTDTQYF. The CDR3 DNA reads TGTGCCAGCAGCTTGGTGTTTAGCGGGACCCCCTATAGCACAGATACGCAGTATTTT. The rearrangement uses TRBV7-7 and TRBJ2-3; TRBD2 matches 8 bases. V was clipped by 3 bases and J by 0 bases; unmatched bases: 14. The CDR3 runs 19 residues. CDR1 is SSHAT and CDR2 is FNYEAQ in the germline V gene (reference sequence).

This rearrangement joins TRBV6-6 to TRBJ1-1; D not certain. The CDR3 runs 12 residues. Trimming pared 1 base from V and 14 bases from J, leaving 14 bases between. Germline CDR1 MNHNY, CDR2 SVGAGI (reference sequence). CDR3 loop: CASSYLSSRWFF. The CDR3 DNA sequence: TGTGCCAGCAGTTACTTGAGTTCTCGTTGGTTCTTT.

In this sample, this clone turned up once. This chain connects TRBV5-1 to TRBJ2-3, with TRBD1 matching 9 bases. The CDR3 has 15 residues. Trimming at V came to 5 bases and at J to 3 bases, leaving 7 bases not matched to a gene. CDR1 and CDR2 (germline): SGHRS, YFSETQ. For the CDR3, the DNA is TGCGCCAGCAGGAGTGACAGGGGGTGGACAGATACGCAGTATTTT. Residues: CASRSDRGWTDTQYF.

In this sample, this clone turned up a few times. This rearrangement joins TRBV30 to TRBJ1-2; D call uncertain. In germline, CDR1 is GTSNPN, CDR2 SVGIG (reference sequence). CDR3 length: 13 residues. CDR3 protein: CVKGPISRYGYTF. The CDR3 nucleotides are TGTGTCAAGGGTCCCATAAGTCGGTATGGCTACACCTTC.

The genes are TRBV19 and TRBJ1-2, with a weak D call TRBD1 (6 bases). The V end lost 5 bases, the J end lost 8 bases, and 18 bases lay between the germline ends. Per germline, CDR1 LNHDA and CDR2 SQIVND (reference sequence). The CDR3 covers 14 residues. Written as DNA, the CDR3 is TGTGCCAGTAGTCAGGTCACAGGGCCCGGCGGCTACACCTTC. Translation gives CASSQVTGPGGYTF.

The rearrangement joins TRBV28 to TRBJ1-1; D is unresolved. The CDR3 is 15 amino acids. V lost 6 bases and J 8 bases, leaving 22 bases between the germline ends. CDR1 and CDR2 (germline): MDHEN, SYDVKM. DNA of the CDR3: TGTGCCAGCAGCCGCGAGGTAATGGGGTCGCGAGAAGCTTTCTTT. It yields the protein CASSREVMGSREAFF. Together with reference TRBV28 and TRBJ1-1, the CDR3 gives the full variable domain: DVKVTQSSRYLVKRTGEKVFLECVQDMDHENMFWYRQDPGLGLRLIYFSYDVKMKEKGDIPEGYSVSREKKERFSLILESASTNQTSMYLCASSREVMGSREAFFGQGTRLTVV.

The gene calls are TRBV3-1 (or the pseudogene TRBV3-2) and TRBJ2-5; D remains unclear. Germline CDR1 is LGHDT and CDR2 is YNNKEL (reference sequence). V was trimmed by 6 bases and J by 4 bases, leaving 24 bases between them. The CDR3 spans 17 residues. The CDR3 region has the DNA TGTGCCAGCAGTCGAGGCCCCGGGTTTCCCCGCGGAGAGACCCAGTACTTC. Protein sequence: CASSRGPGFPRGETQYF.

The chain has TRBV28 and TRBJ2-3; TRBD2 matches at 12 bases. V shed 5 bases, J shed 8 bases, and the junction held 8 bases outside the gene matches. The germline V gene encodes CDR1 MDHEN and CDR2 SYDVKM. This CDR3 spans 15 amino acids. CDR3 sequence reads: CASSPGLAGLRTQYF. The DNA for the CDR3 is TGTGCCAGCAGTCCTGGACTAGCGGGACTTCGTACGCAGTATTTT.

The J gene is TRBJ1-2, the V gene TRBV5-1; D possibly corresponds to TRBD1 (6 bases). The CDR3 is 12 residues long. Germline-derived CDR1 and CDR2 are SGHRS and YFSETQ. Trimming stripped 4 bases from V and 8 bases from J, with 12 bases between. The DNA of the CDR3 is TGCGCCAGCAGCCGAGAGGGGGTAGGCTACACCTTC. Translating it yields CASSREGVGYTF.

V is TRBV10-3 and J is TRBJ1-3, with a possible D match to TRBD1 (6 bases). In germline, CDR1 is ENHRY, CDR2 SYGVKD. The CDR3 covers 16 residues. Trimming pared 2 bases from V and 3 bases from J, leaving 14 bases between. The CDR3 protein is CAISEPAGAGGNTIYF. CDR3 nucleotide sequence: TGTGCCATCAGTGAGCCGGCGGGGGCGGGTGGAAACACCATATATTTT.

CDR3: CAIKGGGTRYEQYF. The CDR3 region has the DNA TGTGCCATCAAAGGGGGCGGGACTAGGTACGAGCAGTACTTC. V gene TRBV28 combines with J gene TRBJ2-7, with D perhaps matching TRBD2 (8 bases). The CDR3 totals 14 residues. Germline V gene lookup returns CDR1 MDHEN and CDR2 SYDVKM. V was clipped by 10 bases and J by 4 bases, with 20 bases between them.

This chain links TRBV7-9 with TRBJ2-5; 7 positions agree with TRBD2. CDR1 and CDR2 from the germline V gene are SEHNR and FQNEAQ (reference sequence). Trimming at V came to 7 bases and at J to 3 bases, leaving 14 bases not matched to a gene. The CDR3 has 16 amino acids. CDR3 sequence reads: CASTPPLREREETQYF. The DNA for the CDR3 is TGTGCCAGCACGCCCCCCTTGCGGGAGAGGGAAGAGACCCAGTACTTC.

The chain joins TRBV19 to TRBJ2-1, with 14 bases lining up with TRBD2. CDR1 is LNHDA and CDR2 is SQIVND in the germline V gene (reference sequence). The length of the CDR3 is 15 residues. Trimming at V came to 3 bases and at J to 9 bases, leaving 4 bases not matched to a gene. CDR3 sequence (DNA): TGTGCCAGTAGTATCAAGGGACTAGCGGGGGCTGAGCAGTTCTTC. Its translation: CASSIKGLAGAEQFF.

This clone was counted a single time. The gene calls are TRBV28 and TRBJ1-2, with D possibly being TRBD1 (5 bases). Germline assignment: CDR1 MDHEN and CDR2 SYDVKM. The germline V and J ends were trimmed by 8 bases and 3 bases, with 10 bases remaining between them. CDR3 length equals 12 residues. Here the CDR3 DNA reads TGTGCCAGCGGGGGGACGGACTATGGCTACACCTTC. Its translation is CASGGTDYGYTF.